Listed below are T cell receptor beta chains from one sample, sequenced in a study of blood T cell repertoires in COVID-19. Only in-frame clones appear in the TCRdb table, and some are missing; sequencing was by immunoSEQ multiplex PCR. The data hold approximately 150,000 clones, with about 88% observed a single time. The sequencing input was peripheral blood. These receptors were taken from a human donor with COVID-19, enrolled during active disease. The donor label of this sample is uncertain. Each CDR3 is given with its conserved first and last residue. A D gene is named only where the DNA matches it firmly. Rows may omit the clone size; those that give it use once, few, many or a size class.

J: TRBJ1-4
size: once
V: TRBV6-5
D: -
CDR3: CASSWAGVQNEKLFF
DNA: TGTGCCAGCAGTTGGGCAGGGGTTCAAAATGAAAAACTGTTTTTT

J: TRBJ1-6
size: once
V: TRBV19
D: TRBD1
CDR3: CASSIDRDRYSPLHF
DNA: TGTGCCAGTAGTATTGACAGGGACCGATATTCACCCCTCCACTTT

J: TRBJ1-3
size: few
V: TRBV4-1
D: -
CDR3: CASSRPGGGLSGNTIYF
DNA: TGCGCCAGCAGCCGTCCCGGGGGGGGGCTCTCTGGAAACACCATATATTTT

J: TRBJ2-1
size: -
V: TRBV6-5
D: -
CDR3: CASRSAASSYNEQFF
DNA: TGTGCTAGCAGGAGCGCGGCGAGCTCCTACAATGAGCAGTTCTTC

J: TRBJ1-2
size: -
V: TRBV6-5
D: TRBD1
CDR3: CASSPGQGGYGYTF
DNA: TGTGCCAGCAGTCCGGGACAGGGAGGCTATGGCTACACCTTC

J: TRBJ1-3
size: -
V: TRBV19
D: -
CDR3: CASSISFSGNTIYF
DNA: TGTGCCAGTAGTATATCTTTCTCTGGAAACACCATATATTTT

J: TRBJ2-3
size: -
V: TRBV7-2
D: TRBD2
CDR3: CASSFRLAGDTDTQYF
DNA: TGTGCCAGCAGCTTCAGACTAGCGGGGGATACAGATACGCAGTATTTT

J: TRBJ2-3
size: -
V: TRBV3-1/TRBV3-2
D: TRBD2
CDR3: CASSLIAGGYTDTQYF
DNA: TGTGCCAGCAGCCTAATTGCGGGGGGTTACACAGATACGCAGTATTTT

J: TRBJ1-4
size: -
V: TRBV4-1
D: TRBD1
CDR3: CASSSQTGENEKLFF
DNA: TGCGCCAGCAGCTCACAGACAGGGGAGAATGAAAAACTGTTTTTT

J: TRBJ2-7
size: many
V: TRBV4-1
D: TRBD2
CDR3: CASSRPFPGLAGAYEQYF
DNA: TGCGCCAGCAGCCGCCCATTTCCGGGACTAGCGGGGGCCTACGAGCAGTACTTC

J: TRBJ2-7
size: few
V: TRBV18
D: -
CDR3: CASSPGATYEQYF
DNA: TGTGCCAGCTCACCAGGGGCCACCTACGAGCAGTACTTC

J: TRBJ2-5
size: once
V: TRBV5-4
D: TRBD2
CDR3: CASSPGQASGGARETQYF
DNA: TGTGCCAGCAGCCCTGGCCAGGCTAGCGGGGGGGCACGAGAGACCCAGTACTTC

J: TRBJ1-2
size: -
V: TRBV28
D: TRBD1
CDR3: CASTVRTGGDGYTF
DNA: TGTGCCAGCACTGTGAGGACAGGGGGTGATGGCTACACCTTC

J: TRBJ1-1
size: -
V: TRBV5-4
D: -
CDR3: CASSLFGGARTEAFF
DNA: TGTGCCAGCAGCTTATTTGGGGGGGCTCGGACTGAAGCTTTCTTT

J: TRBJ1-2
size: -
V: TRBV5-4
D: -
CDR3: CASSTDGGSSPRGYTF
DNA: TGTGCCAGCAGCACGGACGGAGGCAGCTCCCCTCGTGGCTACACCTTC

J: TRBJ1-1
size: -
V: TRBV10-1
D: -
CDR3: CASSENIGTEAFF
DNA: TGCGCCAGCAGTGAGAATATCGGGACTGAAGCTTTCTTT